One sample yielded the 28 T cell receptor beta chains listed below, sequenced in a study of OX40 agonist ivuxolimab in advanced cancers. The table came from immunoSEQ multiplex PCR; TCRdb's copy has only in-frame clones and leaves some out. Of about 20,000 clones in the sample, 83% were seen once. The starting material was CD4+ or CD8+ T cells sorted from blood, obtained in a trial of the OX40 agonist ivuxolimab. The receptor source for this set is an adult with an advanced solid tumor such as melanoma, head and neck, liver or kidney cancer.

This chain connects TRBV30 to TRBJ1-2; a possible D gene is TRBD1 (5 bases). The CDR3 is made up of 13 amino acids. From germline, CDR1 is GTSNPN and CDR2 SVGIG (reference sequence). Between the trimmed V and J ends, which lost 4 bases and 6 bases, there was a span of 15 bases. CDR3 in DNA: TGTGCCTGGATTAGACAGTTTTCGAATGGCTACACCTTC. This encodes CAWIRQFSNGYTF. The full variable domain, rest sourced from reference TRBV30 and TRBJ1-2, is SQTIHQWPATLVQPVGSPLSLECTVEGTSNPNLYWYRQAAGRGLQLLFYSVGIGQISSEVPQNLSASRPQDRQFILSSKKLLLSDSGFYLCAWIRQFSNGYTFGSGTRLTVV.

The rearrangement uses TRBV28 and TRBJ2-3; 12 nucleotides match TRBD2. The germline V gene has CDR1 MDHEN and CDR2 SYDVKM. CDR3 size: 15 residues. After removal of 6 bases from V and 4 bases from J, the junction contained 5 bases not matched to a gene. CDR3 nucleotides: TGTGCCAGCAGGCCGACTAGCGGGAGCGCAGATACGCAGTATTTT. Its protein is CASRPTSGSADTQYF.

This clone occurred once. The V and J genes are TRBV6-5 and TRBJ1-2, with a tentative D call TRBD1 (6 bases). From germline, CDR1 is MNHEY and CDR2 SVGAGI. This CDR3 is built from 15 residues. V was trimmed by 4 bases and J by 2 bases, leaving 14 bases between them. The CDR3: CASSFHRASNYGYTF. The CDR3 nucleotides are TGTGCCAGCAGTTTTCACAGGGCCTCAAACTATGGCTACACCTTC.

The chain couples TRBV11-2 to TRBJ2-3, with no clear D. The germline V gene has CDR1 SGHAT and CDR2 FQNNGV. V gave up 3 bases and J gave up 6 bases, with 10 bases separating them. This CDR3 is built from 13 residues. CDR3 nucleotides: TGTGCCAGCAGCTTCACATTGGCGGATACGCAGTATTTT. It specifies CASSFTLADTQYF. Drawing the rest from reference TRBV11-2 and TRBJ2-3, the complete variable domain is EAGVAQSPRYKIIEKRQSVAFWCNPISGHATLYWYQQILGQGPKLLIQFQNNGVVDDSQLPKDRFSAERLKGVDSTLKIQPAKLEDSAVYLCASSFTLADTQYFGPGTRLTVL.

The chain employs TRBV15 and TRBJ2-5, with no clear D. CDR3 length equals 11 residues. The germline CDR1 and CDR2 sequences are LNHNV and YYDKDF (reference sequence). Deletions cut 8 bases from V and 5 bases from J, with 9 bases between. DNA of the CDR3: TGTGCCACCGACGACGGGGAGACCCAGTACTTC. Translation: CATDDGETQYF.

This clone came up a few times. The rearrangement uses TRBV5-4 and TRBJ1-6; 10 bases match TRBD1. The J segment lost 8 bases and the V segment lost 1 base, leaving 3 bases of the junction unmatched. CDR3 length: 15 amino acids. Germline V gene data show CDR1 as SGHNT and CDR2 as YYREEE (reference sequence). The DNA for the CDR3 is TGTGCCAGCAGCTTGACGGGACAGGGGCATTCACCCCTCCACTTT. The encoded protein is CASSLTGQGHSPLHF.

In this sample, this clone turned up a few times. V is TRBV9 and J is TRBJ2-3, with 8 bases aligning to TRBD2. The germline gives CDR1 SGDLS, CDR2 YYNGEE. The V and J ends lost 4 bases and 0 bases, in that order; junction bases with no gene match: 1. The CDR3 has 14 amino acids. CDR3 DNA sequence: TGTGCCAGCAGCAGCGGGGGTAGCACAGATACGCAGTATTTT. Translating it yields CASSSGGSTDTQYF.

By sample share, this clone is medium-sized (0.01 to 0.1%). The CDR3 loop reads CASSTLLAGEDTQYF. The CDR3 nucleotides read TGTGCCAGCAGCACACTATTAGCGGGAGAAGATACGCAGTATTTT. The chain recombines TRBV7-2 with TRBJ2-3; 9 bases align to TRBD2. Germline CDR1 SGHTA, CDR2 FQGNSA. Trimming took 5 bases from V and 5 from J; bases not matched to a gene: 8. The CDR3 has 15 residues. The whole variable domain, filled in from reference TRBV7-2 and TRBJ2-3, reads GAGVSQSPSNKVTEKGKDVELRCDPISGHTALYWYRQSLGQGLEFLIYFQGNSAPDKSGLPSDRFSAERTGGSVSTLTIQRTQQEDSAVYLCASSTLLAGEDTQYFGPGTRLTVL.

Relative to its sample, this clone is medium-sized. CDR3 DNA sequence: TGTGCCAGCAGCCCGGGACTAGCACAAAACAATGAGCAGTTCTTC. Translating gives CASSPGLAQNNEQFF. The genes are TRBV9 and TRBJ2-1, with TRBD2 matching 9 bases. CDR3 size: 15 residues. Germline lookup yields CDR1 SGDLS and CDR2 YYNGEE. Germline trimming cut 4 bases from V and 5 bases from J; bases unmatched to any gene: 7.

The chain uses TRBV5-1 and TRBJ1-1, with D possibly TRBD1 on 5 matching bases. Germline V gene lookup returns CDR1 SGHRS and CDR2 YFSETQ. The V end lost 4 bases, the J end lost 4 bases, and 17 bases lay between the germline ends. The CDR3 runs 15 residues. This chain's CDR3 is CASSRVGGKGTEAFF. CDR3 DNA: TGCGCCAGCAGCCGGGTGGGGGGTAAGGGCACTGAAGCTTTCTTT.

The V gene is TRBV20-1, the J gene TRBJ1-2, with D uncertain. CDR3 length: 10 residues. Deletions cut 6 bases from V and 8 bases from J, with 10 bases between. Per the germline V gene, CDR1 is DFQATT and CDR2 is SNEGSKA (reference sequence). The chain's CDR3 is CSANMVGYTF. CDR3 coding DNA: TGCAGTGCGAACATGGTAGGCTACACCTTC.

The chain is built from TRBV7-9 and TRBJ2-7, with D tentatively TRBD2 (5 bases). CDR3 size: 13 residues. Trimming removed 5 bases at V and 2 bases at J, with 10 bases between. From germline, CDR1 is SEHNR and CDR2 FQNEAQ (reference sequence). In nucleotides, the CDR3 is TGTGCCAGCAGCCGGACTCCCGCCTACGAGCAGTACTTC. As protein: CASSRTPAYEQYF.

The CDR3 region has the DNA TGTGCCAGCAGCGTAGGGGCAGGGCTATACAATGAGCAGTTCTTC. This gives the protein CASSVGAGLYNEQFF. V usage is TRBV9 and J usage is TRBJ2-1; possible D gene TRBD1, 5 bases. V gave up 0 bases and J gave up 4 bases, with 11 bases separating them. The germline CDR1 and CDR2 sequences are SGDLS and YYNGEE. The CDR3 loop spans 15 amino acids.

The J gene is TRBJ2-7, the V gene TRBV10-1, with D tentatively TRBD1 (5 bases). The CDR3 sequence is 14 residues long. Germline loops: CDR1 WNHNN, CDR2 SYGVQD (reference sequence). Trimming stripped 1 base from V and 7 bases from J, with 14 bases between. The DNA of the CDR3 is TGCGCCAGCAGTGAGTATTTAGGGGCGGATGAGCAGTACTTC. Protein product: CASSEYLGADEQYF.

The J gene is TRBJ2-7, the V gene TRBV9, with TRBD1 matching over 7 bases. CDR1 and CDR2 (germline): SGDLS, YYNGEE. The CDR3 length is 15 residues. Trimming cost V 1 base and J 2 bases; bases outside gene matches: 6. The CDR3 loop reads CASSVQGESTYEQYF. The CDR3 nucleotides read TGTGCCAGCAGCGTACAGGGGGAATCCACCTACGAGCAGTACTTC.

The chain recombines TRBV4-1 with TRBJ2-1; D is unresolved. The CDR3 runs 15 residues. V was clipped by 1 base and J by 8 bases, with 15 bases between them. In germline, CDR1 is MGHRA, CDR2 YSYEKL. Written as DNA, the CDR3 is TGCGCCAGCAGCCAAGTGGCCCATAGTGGCGATGAGCAGTTCTTC. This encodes CASSQVAHSGDEQFF.

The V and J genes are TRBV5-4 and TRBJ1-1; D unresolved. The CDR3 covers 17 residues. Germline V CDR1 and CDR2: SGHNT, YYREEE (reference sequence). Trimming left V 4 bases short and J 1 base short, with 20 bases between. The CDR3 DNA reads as TGTGCCAGCAGCGGGGATGCGGGCCTCAGTCGGAACACTGAAGCTTTCTTT. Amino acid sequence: CASSGDAGLSRNTEAFF.

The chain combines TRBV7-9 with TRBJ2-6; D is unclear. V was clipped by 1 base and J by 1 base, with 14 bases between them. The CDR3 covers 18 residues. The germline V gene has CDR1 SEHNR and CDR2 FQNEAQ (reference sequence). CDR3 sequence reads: CASSLDYVPASGANVLTF. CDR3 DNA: TGTGCCAGCAGCTTAGATTATGTCCCGGCATCTGGGGCCAACGTCCTGACTTTC.

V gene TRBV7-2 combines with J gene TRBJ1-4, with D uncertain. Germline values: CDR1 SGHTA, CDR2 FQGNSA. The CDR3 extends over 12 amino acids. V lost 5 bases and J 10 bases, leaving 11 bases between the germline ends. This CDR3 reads CASSPGDGKLFF. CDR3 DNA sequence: TGTGCCAGCAGCCCCGGGGATGGAAAACTGTTTTTT.

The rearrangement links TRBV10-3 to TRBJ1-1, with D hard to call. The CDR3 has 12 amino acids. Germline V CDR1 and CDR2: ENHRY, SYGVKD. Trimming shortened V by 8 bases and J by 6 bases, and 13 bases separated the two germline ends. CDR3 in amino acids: CAIETDKSEAFF. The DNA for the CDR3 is TGTGCCATCGAAACCGACAAGTCTGAAGCTTTCTTT.

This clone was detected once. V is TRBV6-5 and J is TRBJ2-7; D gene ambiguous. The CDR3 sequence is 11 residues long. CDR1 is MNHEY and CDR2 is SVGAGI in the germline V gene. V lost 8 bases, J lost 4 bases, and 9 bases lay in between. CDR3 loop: CASASDYEQYF. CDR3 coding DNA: TGTGCCAGCGCCTCAGATTACGAGCAGTACTTC.

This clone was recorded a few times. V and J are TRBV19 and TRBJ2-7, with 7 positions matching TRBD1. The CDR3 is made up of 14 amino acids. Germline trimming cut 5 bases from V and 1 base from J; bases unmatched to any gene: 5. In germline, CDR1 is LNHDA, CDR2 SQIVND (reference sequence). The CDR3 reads CASSASTGSYEQYF. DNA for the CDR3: TGTGCCAGTAGTGCCTCGACAGGGTCCTACGAGCAGTACTTC. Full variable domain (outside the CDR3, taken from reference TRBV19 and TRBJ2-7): DGGITQSPKYLFRKEGQNVTLSCEQNLNHDAMYWYRQDPGQGLRLIYYSQIVNDFQKGDIAEGYSVSREKKESFPLTVTSAQKNPTAFYLCASSASTGSYEQYFGPGTRLTVT.

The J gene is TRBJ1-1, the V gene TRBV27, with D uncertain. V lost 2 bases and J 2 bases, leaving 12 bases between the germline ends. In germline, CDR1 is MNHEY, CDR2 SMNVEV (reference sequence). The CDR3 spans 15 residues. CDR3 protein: CASSLAMTKNTEAFF. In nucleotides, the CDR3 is TGTGCCAGCAGTTTAGCAATGACAAAAAACACTGAAGCTTTCTTT.

CDR3 amino acids: CSVSRVGVLEQYF. Here the CDR3 DNA reads TGCAGCGTCAGCAGGGTGGGGGTCCTCGAGCAGTACTTC. The chain recombines TRBV29-1 with TRBJ2-7; either TRBD1 or TRBD2 may supply D (5 bases each). Germline V gives CDR1 SQVTM, CDR2 ANQGSEA. There are 13 residues in the CDR3. Trimming removed 6 bases from V and 6 bases from J, with 18 bases in between.

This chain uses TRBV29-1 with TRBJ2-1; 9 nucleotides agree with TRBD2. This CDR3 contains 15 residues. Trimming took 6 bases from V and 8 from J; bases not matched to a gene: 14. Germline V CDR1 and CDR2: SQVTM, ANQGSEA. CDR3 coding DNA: TGCAGCGTCCCCAATAAGAGCGGGAGGAGGGATGAGCAGTTCTTC. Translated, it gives CSVPNKSGRRDEQFF.

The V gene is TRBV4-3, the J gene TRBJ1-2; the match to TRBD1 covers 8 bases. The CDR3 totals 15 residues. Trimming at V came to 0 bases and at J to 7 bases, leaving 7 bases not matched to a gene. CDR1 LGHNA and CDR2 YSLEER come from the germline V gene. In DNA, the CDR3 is TGCGCCAGCAGCCAAGATCGGGACAGGAGCCTTGGCTACACCTTC. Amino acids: CASSQDRDRSLGYTF.

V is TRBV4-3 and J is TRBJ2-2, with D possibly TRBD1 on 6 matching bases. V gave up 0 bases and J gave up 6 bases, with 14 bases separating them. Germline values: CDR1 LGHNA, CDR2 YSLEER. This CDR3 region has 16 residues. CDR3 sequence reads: CASSQDPPAGAGELFF. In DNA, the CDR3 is TGCGCCAGCAGCCAAGATCCCCCGGCAGGGGCCGGGGAGCTGTTTTTT.

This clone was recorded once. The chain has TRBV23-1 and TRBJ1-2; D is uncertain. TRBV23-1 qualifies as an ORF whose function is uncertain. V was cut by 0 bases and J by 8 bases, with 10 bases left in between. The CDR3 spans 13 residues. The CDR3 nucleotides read TGCGCCAGCAGTCAATCGGGAGGGAGCGGCTACACCTTC. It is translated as CASSQSGGSGYTF.